This T cell receptor beta chain was sequenced for a study of T cells in Graves' hyperthyroidism and ophthalmopathy. Study-level findings and limits: Most thyroid clonotypes expanded above 0.001 were also detected in blood. Onset of ophthalmopathy came a median around 6.2 months after the model predicted it.

In this sample, this clonotype turned up many times. Its antigen is still unknown. Amplification yielded TCR beta CDR3 regions, with RNA transcripts as the source. Using the HTBI primer set, a first-round RT-PCR was run on the TCR CDR3. Each CDR3 protein gets one entry after TCRdb re-called the multiplex PCR reads with MiXCR. The table lists a few hundred thousand distinct CDR3 sequences, more than 14% of them singletons. V lost 6 bases to trimming and J lost 0 bases; unmatched junction nucleotides: 12. The CDR3 extends over 17 amino acids. Germline V gene data show CDR1 as SNHLY and CDR2 as FYNNEI. Diagnoses were made from clinical symptoms, serum measures (thyroxine and TRAb), thyroid ultrasound and orbital computed tomography.

The specimen was blood. V is TRBV2 and J is TRBJ2-3; 7 bases match TRBD1. The sequence came from a woman aged 30 to 39 with Graves' ophthalmopathy. The CDR3 region is CASSVLSGTASTDTQYF. For the CDR3, the DNA is TGTGCCAGCAGCGTACTATCCGGGACAGCTAGCACAGATACGCAGTATTTT. The whole variable domain, filled in from reference TRBV2 and TRBJ2-3, reads EPEVTQTPSHQVTQMGQEVILRCVPISNHLYFYWYRQILGQKVEFLVSFYNNEISEKSEIFDDQFSVERPDGSNFTLKIRSTKLEDSAMYFCASSVLSGTASTDTQYFGPGTRLTVL.